This T cell receptor beta chain was found in a study of cytomegalovirus exposure and HLA in healthy donors. Comments on this clone: Its antigen is undetermined.

Researchers ran the PCR with 60 Vbeta and 13 Jbeta primers. Per the authors' pipeline: A later analysis counted some 87 million unique TCR beta chains, some 10 million shared. Clones were sequenced by immunoSEQ multiplex PCR, and TCRdb holds only the in-frame ones, with some missing. That table is the source of V, J and clone size, and D and trimming were worked out from the DNA. The sample holds tens of thousands of clones. The CDR3 sequence is 14 residues long. The V gene's germline CDR1 is MNHNS and CDR2 SASEGT. V dropped 10 bases and J dropped 3; count of bases not matched to a gene: 8. Study results and limitations: The study designated roughly 150 TCR beta chains cytomegalovirus-associated. Relative to the 666-donor mean, N-insertions were reportedly fewer in an Asian-associated ancestry cluster in a later analysis.

The source of this sequence is a woman aged 40 to 50 in good health and CMV-seronegative. The chain couples TRBV6-1 to TRBJ1-5; 8 nucleotides align to TRBD1. Sequenced sample: PBMCs. The CDR3 reads CATADRATNQPQHF. The CDR3, as DNA: TGTGCCACCGCGGACAGGGCTACCAATCAGCCCCAGCATTTT.